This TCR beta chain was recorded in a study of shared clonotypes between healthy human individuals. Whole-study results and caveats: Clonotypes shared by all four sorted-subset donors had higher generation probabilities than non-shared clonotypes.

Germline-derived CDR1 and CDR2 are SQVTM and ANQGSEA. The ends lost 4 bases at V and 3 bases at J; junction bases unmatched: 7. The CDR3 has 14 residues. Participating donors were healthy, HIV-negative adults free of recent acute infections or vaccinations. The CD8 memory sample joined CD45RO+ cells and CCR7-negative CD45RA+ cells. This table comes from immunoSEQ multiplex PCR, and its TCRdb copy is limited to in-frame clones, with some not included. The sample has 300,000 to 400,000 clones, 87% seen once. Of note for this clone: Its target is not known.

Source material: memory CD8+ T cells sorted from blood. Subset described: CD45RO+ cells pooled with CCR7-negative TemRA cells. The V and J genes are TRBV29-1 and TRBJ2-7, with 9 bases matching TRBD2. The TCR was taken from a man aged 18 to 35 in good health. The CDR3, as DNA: TGCAGCGTTGCGAGCGGGAGGATCAACTACGAGCAGTACTTC. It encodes CSVASGRINYEQYF.